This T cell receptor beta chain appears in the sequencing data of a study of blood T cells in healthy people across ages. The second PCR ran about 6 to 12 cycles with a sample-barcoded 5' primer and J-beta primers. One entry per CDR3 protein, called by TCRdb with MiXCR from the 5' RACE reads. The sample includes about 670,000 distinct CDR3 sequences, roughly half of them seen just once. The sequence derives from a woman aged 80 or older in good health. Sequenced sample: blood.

The CDR3 bases are TGTGCCATCAGTGAGTCCGGGGACAGGGTCTATGGCTACACCTTC. Translating gives CAISESGDRVYGYTF. This chain connects TRBV10-3 to TRBJ1-2; 9 bases map to TRBD1. This CDR3 contains 15 residues. The V gene's germline CDR1 is ENHRY and CDR2 SYGVKD. Trimming removed 0 bases from V and 4 bases from J; junction bases left unmatched: 3.